The entry below describes one T cell receptor (beta chain). The protocol was immunoSEQ multiplex PCR, while the TCRdb copy is restricted to in-frame clones and leaves out a portion. The data contain nearly 200,000 clones, around 80% of them singletons. Germline V CDR1 and CDR2: MRHNA, SNTAGT. Unmatched junction bases numbered 9, after V lost 3 bases and J lost 8 bases. The CDR3 covers 15 residues. The source of the sample is a study of blood T cell repertoires in COVID-19. The sequencing sample was made of peripheral blood. The sequence derives from a human donor in a cohort sampled during active COVID-19. This chain uses TRBV6-4 with TRBJ2-3; 9 bases are shared with TRBD1. CDR3 nucleotides: TGTGCCAGCAGTGAACAGGGGGCCGAGGGGAGTACGCAGTATTTT. It specifies CASSEQGAEGSTQYF.